This T cell receptor beta chain is from a study of T cell responses to AZD1222 COVID-19 vaccine. CDR3 length: 14 residues. V was cut by 9 bases and J by 4 bases, with 17 bases left in between. The V gene's germline CDR1 is SGHRS and CDR2 YFSETQ. Turning to this clone: Its target is not known.

Study-level findings and limits: Seropositivity was recorded at baseline in only a handful of AZD1222 recipients. Repertoires in all cases were sampled only once the peak T cell response had passed. A reported finding is that nearly half of spike-specific TCRs target unmutated variant regions.

Profiled with immunoSEQ multiplex PCR; TCRdb holds only in-frame clones, not every one. The table has tens of thousands of clones, about 83% seen once. This clonotype was sampled from an adult in good health. V usage is TRBV5-1 and J usage is TRBJ1-5, with D perhaps matching TRBD1 (6 bases). The sample was peripheral blood, taken on day 0 of AZD1222 vaccination. CDR3 in amino acids: CANRAFRGNQPQHF. CDR3 nucleotide sequence: TGCGCCAACAGGGCCTTCCGGGGAAATCAGCCCCAGCATTTT.